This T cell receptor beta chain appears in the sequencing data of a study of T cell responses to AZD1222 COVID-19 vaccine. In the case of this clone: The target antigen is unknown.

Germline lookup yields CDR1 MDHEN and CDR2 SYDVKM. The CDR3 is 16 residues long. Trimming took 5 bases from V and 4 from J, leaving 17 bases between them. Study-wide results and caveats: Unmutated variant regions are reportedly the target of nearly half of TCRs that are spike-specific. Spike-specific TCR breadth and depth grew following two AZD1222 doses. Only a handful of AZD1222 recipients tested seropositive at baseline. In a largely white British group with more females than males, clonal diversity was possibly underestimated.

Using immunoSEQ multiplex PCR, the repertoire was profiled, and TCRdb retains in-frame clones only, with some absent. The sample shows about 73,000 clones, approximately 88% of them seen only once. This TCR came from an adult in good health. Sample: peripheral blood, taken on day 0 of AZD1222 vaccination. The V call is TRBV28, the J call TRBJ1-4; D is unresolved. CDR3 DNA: TGTGCCAGCAGTCCAACCATAGTGCAGCTTAATGAAAAACTGTTTTTT. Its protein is CASSPTIVQLNEKLFF.